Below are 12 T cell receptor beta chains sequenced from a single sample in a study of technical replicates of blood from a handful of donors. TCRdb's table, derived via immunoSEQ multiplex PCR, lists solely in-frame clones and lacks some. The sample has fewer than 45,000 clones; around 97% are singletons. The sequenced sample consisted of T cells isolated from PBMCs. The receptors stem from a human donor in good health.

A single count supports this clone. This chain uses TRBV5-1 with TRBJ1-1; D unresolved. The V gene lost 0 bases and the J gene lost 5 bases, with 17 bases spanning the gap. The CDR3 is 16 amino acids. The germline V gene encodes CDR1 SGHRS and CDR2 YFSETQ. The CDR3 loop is CASSLAVASFGTEAFF. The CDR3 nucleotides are TGCGCCAGCAGCTTGGCAGTCGCCTCATTCGGGACTGAAGCTTTCTTT.

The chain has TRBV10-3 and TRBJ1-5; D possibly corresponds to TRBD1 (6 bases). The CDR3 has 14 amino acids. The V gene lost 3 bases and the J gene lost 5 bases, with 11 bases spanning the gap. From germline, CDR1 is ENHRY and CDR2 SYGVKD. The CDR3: CAISDEQGYQPQHF. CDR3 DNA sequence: TGTGCCATCAGTGATGAACAGGGCTATCAGCCCCAGCATTTT.

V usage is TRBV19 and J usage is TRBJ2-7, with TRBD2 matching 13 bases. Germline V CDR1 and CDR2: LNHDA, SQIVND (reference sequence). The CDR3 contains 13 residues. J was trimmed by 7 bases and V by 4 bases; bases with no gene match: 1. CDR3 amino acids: CASSKGLAGEQYF. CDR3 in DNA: TGTGCCAGTAGTAAGGGACTAGCGGGAGAGCAGTACTTC.

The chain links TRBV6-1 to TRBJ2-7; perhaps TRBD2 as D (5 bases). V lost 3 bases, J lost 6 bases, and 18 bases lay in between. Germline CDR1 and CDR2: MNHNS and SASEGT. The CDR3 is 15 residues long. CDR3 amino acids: CASSEPTPGDREQYF. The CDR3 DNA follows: TGTGCCAGCAGTGAGCCGACTCCCGGGGATCGCGAGCAGTACTTC.

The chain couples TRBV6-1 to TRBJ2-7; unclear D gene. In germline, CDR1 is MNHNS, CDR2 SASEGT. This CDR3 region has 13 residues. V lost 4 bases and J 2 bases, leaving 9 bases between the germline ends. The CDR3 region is CASSGGQTYEQYF. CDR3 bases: TGTGCCAGCAGTGGCGGTCAGACCTACGAGCAGTACTTC.

CDR3 nucleotides: TGTGCCAGCAGCGTAGTCGTCGGACAGGGGGGAGGCTACACCTTC. Encoded protein: CASSVVVGQGGGYTF. This sequence joins TRBV9 and TRBJ1-2; 10 bases align to TRBD1. The CDR3 is 15 residues long. The germline CDR1 and CDR2 sequences are SGDLS and YYNGEE. Trimming took 0 bases from V and 8 from J; bases not matched to a gene: 7. Looking up the rest from reference TRBV9 and TRBJ1-2 gives the full variable domain: DSGVTQTPKHLITATGQRVTLRCSPRSGDLSVYWYQQSLDQGLQFLIQYYNGEERAKGNILERFSAQQFPDLHSELNLSSLELGDSALYFCASSVVVGQGGGYTFGSGTRLTVV.

The CDR3 here is CASSLGDRDHEQFF. In DNA, the CDR3 is TGTGCCAGCAGCTTGGGGGACAGGGACCATGAGCAGTTCTTC. The chain combines TRBV5-4 with TRBJ2-1; 9 bases are shared with TRBD1. The CDR3 spans 14 residues. Germline V lookup: CDR1 SGHNT, CDR2 YYREEE (reference sequence). J was trimmed by 8 bases and V by 0 bases; bases with no gene match: 3. The full variable domain, with the rest looked up from reference TRBV5-4 and TRBJ2-1, is ETGVTQSPTHLIKTRGQQVTLRCSSQSGHNTVSWYQQALGQGPQFIFQYYREEENGRGNFPPRFSGLQFPNYSSELNVNALELDDSALYLCASSLGDRDHEQFFGPGTRLTVL.

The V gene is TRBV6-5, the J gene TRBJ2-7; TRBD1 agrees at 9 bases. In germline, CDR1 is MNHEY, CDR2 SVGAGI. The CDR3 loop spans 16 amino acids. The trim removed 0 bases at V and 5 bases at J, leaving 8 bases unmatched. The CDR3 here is CASSYSEGQGFHEQYF. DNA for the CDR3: TGTGCCAGCAGTTACTCGGAGGGACAGGGTTTCCACGAGCAGTACTTC.

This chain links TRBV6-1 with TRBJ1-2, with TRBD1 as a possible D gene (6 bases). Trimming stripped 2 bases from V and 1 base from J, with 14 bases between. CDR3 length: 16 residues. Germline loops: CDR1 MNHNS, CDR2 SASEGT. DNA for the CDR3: TGTGCCAGCAGTGAATACGGGACACCTAATAACTATGGCTACACCTTC. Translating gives CASSEYGTPNNYGYTF.

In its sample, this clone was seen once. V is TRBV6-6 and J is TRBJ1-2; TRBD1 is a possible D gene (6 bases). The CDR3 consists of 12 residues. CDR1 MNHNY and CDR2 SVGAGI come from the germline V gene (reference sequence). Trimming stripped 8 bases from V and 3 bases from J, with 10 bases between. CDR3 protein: CASSHRDYGYTF. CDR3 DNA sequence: TGTGCCAGCTCTCACAGGGACTATGGCTACACCTTC.

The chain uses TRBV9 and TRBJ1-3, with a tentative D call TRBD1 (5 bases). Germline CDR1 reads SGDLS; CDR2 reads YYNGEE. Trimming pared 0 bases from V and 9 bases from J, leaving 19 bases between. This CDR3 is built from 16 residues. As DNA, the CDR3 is TGTGCCAGCAGCGTAGTCGCAGGGTTACGACACGGCACCATATATTTT. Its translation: CASSVVAGLRHGTIYF.

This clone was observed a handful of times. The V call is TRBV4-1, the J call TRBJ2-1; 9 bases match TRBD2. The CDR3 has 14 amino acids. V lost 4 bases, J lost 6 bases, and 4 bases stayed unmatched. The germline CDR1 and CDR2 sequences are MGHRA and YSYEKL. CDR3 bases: TGCGCCAGCAGCCCGGGACTAGCAGGCAATGAGCAGTTCTTC. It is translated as CASSPGLAGNEQFF.